Reported below is one T cell receptor beta chain. Its antigen is unidentified. The CDR3 length is 15 residues. Germline loops: CDR1 SEHNR, CDR2 FQNEAQ (reference sequence). V dropped 2 bases and J dropped 2; count of bases not matched to a gene: 5. The repertoire was sequenced with immunoSEQ multiplex PCR; TCRdb's copy has only in-frame clones and lacks some. The sample comprises roughly 80,000 clones, roughly 90% of which are singletons, and about 0.14% rests with the top ten. This sample is part of a study of human versus mouse CDR3 diversity and MHC coevolution. About the research overall: Between about 0.6 x 10^7 and 1.6 x 10^7 valid reads came from each sample. Whole-study findings and limits: About 1.6 million TCR beta clonotypes were estimated for humans, the largest repertoire.

Naive CD4 T cells, CD45RO-negative and CD62L-positive, were flow-sorted from PBMCs. The receptor comes from a person aged 30-70 years in good health. V and J are TRBV7-9 and TRBJ2-5; 7 bases align to TRBD2. Sample: naive CD4+ T cells from blood. Indicated subset: CD45RO-negative CD62L-positive naive CD4 T cells. This chain's CDR3 is CASSLPLAEQETQYF. DNA for the CDR3: TGTGCCAGCAGCTTACCGCTAGCGGAGCAAGAGACCCAGTACTTC.